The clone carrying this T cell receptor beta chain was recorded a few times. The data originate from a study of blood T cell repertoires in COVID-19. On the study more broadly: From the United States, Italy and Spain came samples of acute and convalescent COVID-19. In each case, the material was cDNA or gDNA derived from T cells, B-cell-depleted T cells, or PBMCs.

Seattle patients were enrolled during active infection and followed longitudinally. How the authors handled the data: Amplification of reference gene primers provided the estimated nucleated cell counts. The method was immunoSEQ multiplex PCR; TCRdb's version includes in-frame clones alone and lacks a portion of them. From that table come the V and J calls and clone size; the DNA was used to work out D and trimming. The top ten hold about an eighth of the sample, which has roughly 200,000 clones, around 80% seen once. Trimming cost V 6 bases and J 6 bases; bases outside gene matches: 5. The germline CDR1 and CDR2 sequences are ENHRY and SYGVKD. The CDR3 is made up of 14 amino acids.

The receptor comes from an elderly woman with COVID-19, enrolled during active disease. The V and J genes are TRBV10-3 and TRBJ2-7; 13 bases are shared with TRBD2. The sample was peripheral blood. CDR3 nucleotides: TGTGCCATCAGGAGGACTAGCGGGAGTGGCGAGCAGTACTTC. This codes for CAIRRTSGSGEQYF.